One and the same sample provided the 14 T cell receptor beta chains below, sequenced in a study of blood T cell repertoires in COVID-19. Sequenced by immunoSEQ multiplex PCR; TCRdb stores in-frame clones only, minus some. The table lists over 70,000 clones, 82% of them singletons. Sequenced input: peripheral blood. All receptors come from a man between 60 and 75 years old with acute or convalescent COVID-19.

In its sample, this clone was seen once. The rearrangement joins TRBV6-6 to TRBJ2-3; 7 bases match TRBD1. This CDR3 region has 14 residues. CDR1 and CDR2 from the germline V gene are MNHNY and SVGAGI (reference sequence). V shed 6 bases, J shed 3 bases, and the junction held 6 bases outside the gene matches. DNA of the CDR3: TGTGCCAGCAGCCTGGGACAGCGAACAGATACGCAGTATTTT. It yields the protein CASSLGQRTDTQYF.

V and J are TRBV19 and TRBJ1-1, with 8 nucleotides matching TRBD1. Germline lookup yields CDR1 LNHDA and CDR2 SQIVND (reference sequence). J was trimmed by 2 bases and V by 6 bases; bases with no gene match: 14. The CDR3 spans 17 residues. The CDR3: CASRTEIIQGANTEAFF. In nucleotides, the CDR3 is TGTGCCAGTAGGACGGAGATCATCCAGGGGGCTAACACTGAAGCTTTCTTT.

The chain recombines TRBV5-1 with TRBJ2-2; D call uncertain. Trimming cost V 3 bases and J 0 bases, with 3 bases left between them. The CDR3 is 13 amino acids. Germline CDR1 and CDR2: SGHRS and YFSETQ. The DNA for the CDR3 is TGCGCCAGCAGCTCCACGAACACCGGGGAGCTGTTTTTT. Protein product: CASSSTNTGELFF.

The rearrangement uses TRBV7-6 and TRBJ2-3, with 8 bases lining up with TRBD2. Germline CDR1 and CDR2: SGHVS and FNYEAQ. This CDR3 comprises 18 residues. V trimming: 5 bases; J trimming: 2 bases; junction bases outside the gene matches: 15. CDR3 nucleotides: TGTGCCAGCAGCCTTATCGGAGGGGTAGCGGGGCTCACAGATACGCAGTATTTT. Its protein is CASSLIGGVAGLTDTQYF.

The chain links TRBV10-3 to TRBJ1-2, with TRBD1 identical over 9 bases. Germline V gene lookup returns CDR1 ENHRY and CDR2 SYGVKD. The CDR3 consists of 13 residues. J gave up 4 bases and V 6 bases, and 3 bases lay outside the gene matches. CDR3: CAISRGQGYGYTF. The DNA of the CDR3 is TGTGCCATCAGCCGGGGACAGGGCTATGGCTACACCTTC.

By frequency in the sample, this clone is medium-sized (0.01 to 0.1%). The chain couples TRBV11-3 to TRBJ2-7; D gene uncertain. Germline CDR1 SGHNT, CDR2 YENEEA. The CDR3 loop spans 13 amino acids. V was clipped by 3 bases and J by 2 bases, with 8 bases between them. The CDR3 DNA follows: TGTGCCAGCAGCTTGACTCAAGCCTACGAGCAGTACTTC. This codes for CASSLTQAYEQYF.

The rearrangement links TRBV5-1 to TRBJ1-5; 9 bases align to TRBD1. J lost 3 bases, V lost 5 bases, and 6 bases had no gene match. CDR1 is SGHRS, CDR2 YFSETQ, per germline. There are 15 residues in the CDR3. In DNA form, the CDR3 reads TGCGCCAGCAGTCCCCGGACAGGGGACAATCAGCCCCAGCATTTT. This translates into CASSPRTGDNQPQHF.

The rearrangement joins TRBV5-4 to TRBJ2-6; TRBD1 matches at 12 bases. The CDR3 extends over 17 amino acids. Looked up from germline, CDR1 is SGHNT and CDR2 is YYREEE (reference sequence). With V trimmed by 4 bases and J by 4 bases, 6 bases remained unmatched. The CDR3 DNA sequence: TGTGCCAGCAGCGTGGGACAGGGGGCAACCGGGGCCAACGTCCTGACTTTC. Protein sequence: CASSVGQGATGANVLTF.

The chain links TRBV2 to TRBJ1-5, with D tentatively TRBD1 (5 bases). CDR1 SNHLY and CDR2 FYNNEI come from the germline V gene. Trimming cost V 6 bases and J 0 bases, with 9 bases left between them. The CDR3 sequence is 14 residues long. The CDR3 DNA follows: TGTGCCAGCAGCGAACAGGTTAGCAATCAGCCCCAGCATTTT. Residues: CASSEQVSNQPQHF.

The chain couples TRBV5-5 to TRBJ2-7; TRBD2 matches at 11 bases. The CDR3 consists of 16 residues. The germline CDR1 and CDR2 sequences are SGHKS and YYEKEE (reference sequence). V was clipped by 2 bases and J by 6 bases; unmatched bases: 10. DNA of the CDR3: TGTGCCAGCAGCTTCTTTAGCGGGAGGGGACTCCCCGAGCAGTACTTC. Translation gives CASSFFSGRGLPEQYF.

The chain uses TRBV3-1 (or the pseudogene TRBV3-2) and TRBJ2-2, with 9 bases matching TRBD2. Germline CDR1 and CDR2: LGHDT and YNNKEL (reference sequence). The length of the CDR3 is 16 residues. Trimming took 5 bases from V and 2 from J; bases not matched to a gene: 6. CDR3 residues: CASSVRTSANTGELFF. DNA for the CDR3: TGTGCCAGCAGCGTACGGACTAGCGCTAACACCGGGGAGCTGTTTTTT.

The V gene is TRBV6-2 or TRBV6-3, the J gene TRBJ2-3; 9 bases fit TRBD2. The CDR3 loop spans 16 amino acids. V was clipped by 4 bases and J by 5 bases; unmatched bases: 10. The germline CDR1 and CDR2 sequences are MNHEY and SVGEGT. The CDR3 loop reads CASSSGMRGGRDTQYF. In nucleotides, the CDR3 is TGTGCCAGCAGTTCAGGCATGCGGGGGGGCCGAGATACGCAGTATTTT.

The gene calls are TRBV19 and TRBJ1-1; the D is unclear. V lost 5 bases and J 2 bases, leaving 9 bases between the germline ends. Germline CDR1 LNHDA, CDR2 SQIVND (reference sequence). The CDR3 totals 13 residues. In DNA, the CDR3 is TGTGCCAGTAGTCAGTACAGTAACACTGAAGCTTTCTTT. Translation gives CASSQYSNTEAFF.

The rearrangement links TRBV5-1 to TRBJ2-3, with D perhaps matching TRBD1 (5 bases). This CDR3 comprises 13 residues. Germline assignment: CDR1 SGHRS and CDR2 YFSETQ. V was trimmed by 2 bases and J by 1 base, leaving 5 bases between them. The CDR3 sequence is CASSLQGTDTQYF. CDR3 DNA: TGCGCCAGCAGCTTACAGGGCACAGATACGCAGTATTTT.